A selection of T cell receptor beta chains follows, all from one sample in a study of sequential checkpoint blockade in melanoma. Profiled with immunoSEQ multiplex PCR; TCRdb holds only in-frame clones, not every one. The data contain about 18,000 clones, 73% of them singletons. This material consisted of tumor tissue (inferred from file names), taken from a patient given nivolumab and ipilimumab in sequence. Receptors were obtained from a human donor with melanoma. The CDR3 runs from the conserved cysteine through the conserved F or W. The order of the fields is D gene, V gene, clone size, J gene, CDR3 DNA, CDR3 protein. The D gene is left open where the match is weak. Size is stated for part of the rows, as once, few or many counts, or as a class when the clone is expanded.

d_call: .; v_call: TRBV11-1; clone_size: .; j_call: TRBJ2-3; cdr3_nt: TGTGCCAGCAGCTTGGGGCCGGGGGCCTCTAGCACAGATACGCAGTATTTT; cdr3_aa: CASSLGPGASSTDTQYF
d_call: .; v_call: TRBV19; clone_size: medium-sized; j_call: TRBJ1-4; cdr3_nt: TGTGCCAGTAGTATAGTTGGGTCTAATGAAAAACTGTTTTTT; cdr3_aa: CASSIVGSNEKLFF
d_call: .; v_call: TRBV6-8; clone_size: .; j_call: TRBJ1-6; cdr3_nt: TGTGCCAGCACCCCGGGAGGGCAGGCTAATTCACCCCTCCACTTT; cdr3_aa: CASTPGGQANSPLHF
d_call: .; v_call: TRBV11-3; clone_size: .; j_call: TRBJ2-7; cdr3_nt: TGTGCCAGCAGCAAGCCGCCGGGCGAGTACGAGCAGTACTTC; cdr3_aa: CASSKPPGEYEQYF
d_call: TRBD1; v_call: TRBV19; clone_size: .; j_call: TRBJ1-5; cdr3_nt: TGTGCCAGTAGTATAGACAGGGGGCAGCCCCAGCATTTT; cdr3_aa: CASSIDRGQPQHF
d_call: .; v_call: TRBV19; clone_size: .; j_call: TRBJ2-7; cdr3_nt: TGTGCCAGTAGTATTCGGGGGAGCTCCTACGAGCAGTACTTC; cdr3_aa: CASSIRGSSYEQYF
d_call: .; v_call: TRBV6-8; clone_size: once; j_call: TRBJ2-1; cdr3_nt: TGTGCCAGCAGTTACAGGGGTTCCTACAATGAGCAGTTCTTC; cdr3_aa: CASSYRGSYNEQFF
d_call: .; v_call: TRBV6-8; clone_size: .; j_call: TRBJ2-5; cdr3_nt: TGTGCCAGCAGTGACAACCAGGGGGAGACCCAGTACTTC; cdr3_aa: CASSDNQGETQYF
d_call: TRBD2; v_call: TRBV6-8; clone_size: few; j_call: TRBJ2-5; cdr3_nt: TGTGCCAGCAGTCCCGAGCGGGGCAGGAAGACCCAGTACTTC; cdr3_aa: CASSPERGRKTQYF
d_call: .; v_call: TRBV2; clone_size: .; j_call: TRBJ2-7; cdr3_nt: TGTGCCAGCACGAGGGGGTCCTTGGACTACGAGCAGTACTTC; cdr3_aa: CASTRGSLDYEQYF
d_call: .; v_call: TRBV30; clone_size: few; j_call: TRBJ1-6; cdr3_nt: TGTGCCTGGAACTCAGGACGACCCGAAGAAGGTTCACCCCTCCACTTT; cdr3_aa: CAWNSGRPEEGSPLHF
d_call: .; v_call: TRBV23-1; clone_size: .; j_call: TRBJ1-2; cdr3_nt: TGCGCCAGCAGCTTAGGGACGGCCTATGGCTACACCTTC; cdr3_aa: CASSLGTAYGYTF
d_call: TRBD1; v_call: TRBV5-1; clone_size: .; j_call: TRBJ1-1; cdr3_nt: TGCGCCAGCAGCCTAACGACAGGGGCGGAGAACACTGAAGCTTTCTTT; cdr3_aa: CASSLTTGAENTEAFF
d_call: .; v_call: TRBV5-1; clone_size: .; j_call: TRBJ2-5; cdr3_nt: TGCGCCAGCAGCTTGGTGGGCCTCCGAGGGGAGACCCAGTACTTC; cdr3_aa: CASSLVGLRGETQYF
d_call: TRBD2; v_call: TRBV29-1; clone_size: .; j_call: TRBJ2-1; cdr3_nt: TGCAGCGCCGGAAATCGGGCTAGCGGGGGTAATGAGCAGTTCTTC; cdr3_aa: CSAGNRASGGNEQFF
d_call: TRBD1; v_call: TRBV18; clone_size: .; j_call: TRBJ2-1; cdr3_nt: TGTGCCAGCTCACCACCGGGACAGAATGAGCAGTTCTTC; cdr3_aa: CASSPPGQNEQFF
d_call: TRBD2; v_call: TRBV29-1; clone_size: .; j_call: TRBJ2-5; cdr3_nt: TGCAGCGTTGTAGCGGGGCGCGAGACCCAGTACTTC; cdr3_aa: CSVVAGRETQYF
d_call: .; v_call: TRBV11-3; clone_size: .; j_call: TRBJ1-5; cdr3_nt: TGTGCCAGCAGCTTGGAGTCGGAGTCCGAGGTAAATCAGCCCCAGCATTTT; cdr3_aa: CASSLESESEVNQPQHF
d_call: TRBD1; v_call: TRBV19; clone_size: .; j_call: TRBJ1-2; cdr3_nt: TGTGCCAGTAGTATCCCCTCGGACAGGGGGAACTATGGCTACACCTTC; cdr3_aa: CASSIPSDRGNYGYTF
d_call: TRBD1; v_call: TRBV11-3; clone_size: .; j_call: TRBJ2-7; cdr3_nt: TGTGCCAGCAGCTTGGCCGGGACAGGGGTGTCGCGTGAGCAGTACTTC; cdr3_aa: CASSLAGTGVSREQYF
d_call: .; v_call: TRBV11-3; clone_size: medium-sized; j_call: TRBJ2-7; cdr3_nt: TGTGCCAGCAGGAACCTCCGGGACTTGCCCTACGAGCAGTACTTC; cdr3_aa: CASRNLRDLPYEQYF
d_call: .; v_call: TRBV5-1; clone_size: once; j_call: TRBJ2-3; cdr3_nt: TGCGCCAGCAGCCTTGTAGGGGGAGTAACAGATACGCAGTATTTT; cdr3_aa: CASSLVGGVTDTQYF
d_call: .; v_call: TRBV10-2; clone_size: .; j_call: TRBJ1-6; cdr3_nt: TGCGCCAGCAGTGATTTGGGGTTCAATTCACCCCTCCACTTT; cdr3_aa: CASSDLGFNSPLHF
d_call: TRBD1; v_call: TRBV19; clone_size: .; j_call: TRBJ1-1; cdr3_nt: TGTGCCAGTAGTCTCCCCATGGACAGGGAGAACACTGAAGCTTTCTTT; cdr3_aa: CASSLPMDRENTEAFF
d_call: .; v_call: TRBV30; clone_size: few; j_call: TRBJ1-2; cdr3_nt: TGTGCCTGGAGGTCCTGGGGGGGGACTAACTATGGCTACACCTTC; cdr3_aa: CAWRSWGGTNYGYTF
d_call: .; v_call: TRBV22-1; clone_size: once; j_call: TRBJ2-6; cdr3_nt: TGTGCCAGCAGACCCGGGAGAGGGGGCGCTGGGGCCAACGTCCTGACTTTC; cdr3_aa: CASRPGRGGAGANVLTF
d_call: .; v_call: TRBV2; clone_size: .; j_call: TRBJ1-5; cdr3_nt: TGTGCCAGCAGTAGACCAGCCCCGGCCTATAGCAATCAGCCCCAGCATTTT; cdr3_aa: CASSRPAPAYSNQPQHF
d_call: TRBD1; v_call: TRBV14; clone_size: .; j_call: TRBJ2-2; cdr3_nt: TGTGCCAGCAGCCAAGGACAGGGTGGCGGGGAGCTGTTTTTT; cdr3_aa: CASSQGQGGGELFF
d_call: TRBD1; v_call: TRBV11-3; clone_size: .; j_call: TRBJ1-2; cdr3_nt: TGTGCCAGCAGCTTGGGACAGAGAGTCTATGGCTACACCTTC; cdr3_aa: CASSLGQRVYGYTF
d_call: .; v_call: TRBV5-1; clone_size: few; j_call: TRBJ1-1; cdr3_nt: TGCGCCAGCAGCTTGGCGGTGCGGAGTATGAACACTGAAGCTTTCTTT; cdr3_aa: CASSLAVRSMNTEAFF
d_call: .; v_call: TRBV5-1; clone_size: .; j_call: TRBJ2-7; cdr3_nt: TGCGCCAGCAGCTTGAGTCAAGGGCAAAGCTCCTACGAGCAGTACTTC; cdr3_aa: CASSLSQGQSSYEQYF
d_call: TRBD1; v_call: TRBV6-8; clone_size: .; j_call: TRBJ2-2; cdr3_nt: TGTGCCAGCAGTTGGACAGGGGAGATCACCGGGGAGCTGTTTTTT; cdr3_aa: CASSWTGEITGELFF
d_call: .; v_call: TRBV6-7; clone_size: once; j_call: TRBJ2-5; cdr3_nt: TGTGCCACCGGACAACCCTTGACCCAGTACTTC; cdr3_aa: CATGQPLTQYF
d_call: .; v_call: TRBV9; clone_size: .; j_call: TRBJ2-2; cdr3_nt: TGTGCCAGAGGGACGGAAGACACCGGGGAGCTGTTTTTT; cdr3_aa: CARGTEDTGELFF
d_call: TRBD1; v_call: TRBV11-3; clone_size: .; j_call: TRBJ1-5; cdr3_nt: TGTGCCAGCAGCTTCCGACAGGGCGACCAGCCCCAGCATTTT; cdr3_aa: CASSFRQGDQPQHF
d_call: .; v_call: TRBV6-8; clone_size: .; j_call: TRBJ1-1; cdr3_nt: TGTGCCAGCAGTGATCAGACGAGGGGCACTGAAGCTTTCTTT; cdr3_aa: CASSDQTRGTEAFF
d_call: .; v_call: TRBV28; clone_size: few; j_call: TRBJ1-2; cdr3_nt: TGTGCCAGCAGTTTATGGCTGAGTTCCTATGGCTACACCTTC; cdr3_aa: CASSLWLSSYGYTF
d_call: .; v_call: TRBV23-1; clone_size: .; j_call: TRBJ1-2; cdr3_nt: TGCGCCAGCAGCGAGGGGGGCGCGGGAGGCTACACCTTC; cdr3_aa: CASSEGGAGGYTF
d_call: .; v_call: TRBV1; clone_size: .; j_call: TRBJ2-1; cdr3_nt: TGCGCCAGCAGCCAAGACTTGGGGAGTGAGCAGTTCTTC; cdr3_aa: CASSQDLGSEQFF
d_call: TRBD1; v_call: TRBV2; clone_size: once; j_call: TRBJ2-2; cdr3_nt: TGTGCCAGCTACCCCGGGACAGGCGGGGTATACGCGAACACCGGGGAGCTGTTTTTT; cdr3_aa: CASYPGTGGVYANTGELFF
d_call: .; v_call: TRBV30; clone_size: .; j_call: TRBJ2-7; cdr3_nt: TGTGCCTGCAACAGGGCCTTCTCCTACGAGCAGTACTTC; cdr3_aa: CACNRAFSYEQYF
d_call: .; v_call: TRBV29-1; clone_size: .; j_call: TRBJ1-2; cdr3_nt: TGCAGCGTCGTGGGGGGGGGCAGGGTGGACTATGGCTACACCTTC; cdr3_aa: CSVVGGGRVDYGYTF
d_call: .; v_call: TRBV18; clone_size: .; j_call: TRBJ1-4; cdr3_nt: TGTGCCAGCTCACCACCGGGGGCTGGAGAAAAACTGTTTTTT; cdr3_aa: CASSPPGAGEKLFF
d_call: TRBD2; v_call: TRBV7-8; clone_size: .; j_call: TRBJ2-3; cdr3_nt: TGTGCCAGCAGCTTAATTGCGGGAGGGATAGATACGCAGTATTTT; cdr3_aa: CASSLIAGGIDTQYF
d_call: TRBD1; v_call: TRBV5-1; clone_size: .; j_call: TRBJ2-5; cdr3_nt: TGCGCCAGCAGCCAGTACCCGGGACAGGGTCGAGAGACCCAGTACTTC; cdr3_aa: CASSQYPGQGRETQYF
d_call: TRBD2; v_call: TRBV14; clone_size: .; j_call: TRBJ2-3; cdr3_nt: TGTGCCAGCAGCCAGTACTCTAGCGGGGGGGCCATGTCAGATACGCAGTATTTT; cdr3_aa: CASSQYSSGGAMSDTQYF
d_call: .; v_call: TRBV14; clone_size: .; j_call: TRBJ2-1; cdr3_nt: TGTGCCAGCAGCCCTACTGGGAGTGTAGAGCAGTTCTTC; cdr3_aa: CASSPTGSVEQFF
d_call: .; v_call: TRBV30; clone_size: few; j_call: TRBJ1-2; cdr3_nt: TGTGCCATCGAAGACAGCGGATGGACTGGCTACACCTTC; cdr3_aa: CAIEDSGWTGYTF
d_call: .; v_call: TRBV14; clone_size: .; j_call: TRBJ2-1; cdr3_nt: TGTGCCAGCAGCCAGTCCGGTGATATCCCCTACAATGAGCAGTTCTTC; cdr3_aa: CASSQSGDIPYNEQFF
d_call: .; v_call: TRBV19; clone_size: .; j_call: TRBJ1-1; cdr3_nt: TGTGCCAGTAGTCCCCGGGGGCTCCCGAGTAGCACTGAAGCTTTCTTT; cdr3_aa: CASSPRGLPSSTEAFF